The sequence of this T cell receptor beta chain was determined in a study of blood T cell repertoires in COVID-19. In the study overall: Samples taken during acute and convalescent COVID-19 were collected in the United States, Italy and Spain. The analysed material was cDNA or gDNA that came from T cells, B-cell-depleted T cells, or PBMCs.

The CDR3 runs to 15 residues. The ends lost 6 bases at V and 10 bases at J; junction bases unmatched: 11. Germline assignment: CDR1 LNHDA and CDR2 SQIVND (reference sequence). The authors' processing: Reference gene primer amplification gave estimated nucleated cell counts. Profiled with immunoSEQ multiplex PCR; TCRdb holds only in-frame clones, not every one. V and J calls and clone size are given by that table; D and trimming were obtained from the DNA. Here the sample spans approximately 310,000 clones, roughly 87% being singletons. The chain employs TRBV19 and TRBJ1-6; 8 bases fit TRBD1. The TCR comes from a man in his fifties or sixties with active or convalescent COVID-19. The sequencing input was peripheral blood. CDR3 in amino acids: CASSMTGVRGSPLHF. The CDR3 DNA reads TGTGCCAGTAGCATGACAGGGGTGAGAGGATCACCCCTCCACTTT.